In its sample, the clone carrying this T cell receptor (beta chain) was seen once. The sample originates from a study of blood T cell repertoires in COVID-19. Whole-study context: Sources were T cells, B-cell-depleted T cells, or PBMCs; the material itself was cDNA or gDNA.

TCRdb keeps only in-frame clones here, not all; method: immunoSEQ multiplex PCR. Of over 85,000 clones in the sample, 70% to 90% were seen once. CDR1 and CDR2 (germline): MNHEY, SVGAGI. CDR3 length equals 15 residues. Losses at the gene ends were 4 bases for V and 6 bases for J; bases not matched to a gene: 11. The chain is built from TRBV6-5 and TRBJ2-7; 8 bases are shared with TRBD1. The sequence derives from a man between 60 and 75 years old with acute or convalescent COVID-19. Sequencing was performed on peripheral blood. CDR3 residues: CASSFSGQGVAEQYF. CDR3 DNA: TGTGCCAGCAGTTTTAGCGGACAGGGCGTAGCCGAGCAGTACTTC.